This entry features one TCR beta chain sequence. The CDR3 has 12 amino acids. This entry comes from a study of cytomegalovirus exposure and HLA in healthy donors. At the level of the study: Around 87 million unique TCRs, all from HLA-typed donors, were included in an early release of the data.

Amplification used 60 Vbeta primers and 13 Jbeta primers. Profiled with immunoSEQ multiplex PCR; TCRdb holds only in-frame clones, not every one. The repertoire holds tens of thousands of clones, roughly 66% seen once, with 2.1% in the top ten. Sequencing was carried out using PBMCs. V is TRBV21-1 and J is TRBJ1-4. TRBV21-1 is designated a pseudogene. The TCR originated in a man between 25 and 39 years old in good health and CMV-seronegative. CDR3 DNA sequence: TGTGCCAGCATTCGGCGGGGGCTAAAACTGTTTTTT. Amino acid sequence: CASIRRGLKLFF.